The rows below give T cell receptor beta chains drawn from one sample of a study of blood T cell repertoires in COVID-19. Here immunoSEQ multiplex PCR was the method, and the copy in TCRdb shows in-frame clones only, minus some. The sample consists of under 150,000 clones, around 87% of them appearing once. Sequenced: peripheral blood. The receptors come from a woman in her forties or fifties who had recovered from COVID-19. Each CDR3 is given with its conserved first and last residue. The order of the fields is clone size, V gene, J gene, CDR3 protein. Rows may omit the clone size; those that give it use once, few, many or a size class.

once	TRBV29-1	TRBJ2-2	CSVTTPPGSSGSVITGELFF
NA	TRBV7-3	TRBJ2-2	CASSLSTVTGELFF
NA	TRBV7-2	TRBJ2-7	CASSWSGGEQYF
NA	TRBV7-2	TRBJ1-1	CASSYSGTGSPEAFF
NA	TRBV19	TRBJ2-3	CASSGGSLTDTQYF
NA	TRBV4-1	TRBJ2-2	CASSLNRQGLGELFF
NA	TRBV3-1/TRBV3-2	TRBJ1-1	CASSHGRNTEAFF
few	TRBV4-1	TRBJ1-6	CASSQEKGAGSPLHF
NA	TRBV27	TRBJ2-1	CASSLGGTTYNEQFF
NA	TRBV28	TRBJ1-5	CASSLLNQPQHF
NA	TRBV3-1/TRBV3-2	TRBJ2-3	CASSLGLAGVTQYF
NA	TRBV6-5	TRBJ2-3	CASSPTGLVGQYF
NA	TRBV6-5	TRBJ2-7	CASSRTGLYEQYF
NA	TRBV28	TRBJ2-5	CASSLRFQETQYF
NA	TRBV10-2	TRBJ1-1	CASNRGQPPGEAFF
once	TRBV18	TRBJ2-3	CASSPLGAGTDTQYF
NA	TRBV28	TRBJ2-7	CASSLTSGRAREQYF
NA	TRBV4-1	TRBJ1-2	CASSQVPRGLGGYTF
once	TRBV4-2	TRBJ1-1	CASSQEGLAEAFF
NA	TRBV4-1	TRBJ1-2	CASSQGTLTRQGFYGYTF
NA	TRBV3-1/TRBV3-2	TRBJ2-1	CASSLREAGGRVEQFF
NA	TRBV18	TRBJ1-1	CASSPTGTPRMVMNTEAFF
once	TRBV19	TRBJ2-3	CASSIGQGARGTQYF
NA	TRBV5-5	TRBJ1-6	CASSLEGMGHSPLHF
NA	TRBV5-1	TRBJ1-1	CASSSRGGFTEAFF
few	TRBV7-8	TRBJ2-5	CASSPTRGYEETQYF
NA	TRBV19	TRBJ1-6	CASTPGQRNSPLHF
few	TRBV7-2	TRBJ2-7	CASSLGGPGLYEQYF
NA	TRBV6-1	TRBJ1-5	CASSEAGGNQPQHF
once	TRBV18	TRBJ1-2	CASSLTGDYGYTF
NA	TRBV27	TRBJ2-3	CASSLVAGAQYF
few	TRBV18	TRBJ2-7	CASSPRTSGSYEQYF
few	TRBV3-1/TRBV3-2	TRBJ1-1	CASSLGGGEAFF
NA	TRBV18	TRBJ2-7	CASSPGTYSYEQYF
NA	TRBV9	TRBJ2-4	CASSVGPGPKNIQYF
NA	TRBV4-1	TRBJ2-7	CASSQVGTSSYEQYF
NA	TRBV27	TRBJ1-1	CASSLSWTGSFGSAGTEAFF
NA	TRBV2	TRBJ1-5	CASTLDSYSNQPQHF
few	TRBV7-9	TRBJ2-1	CASSFSGEQFF
NA	TRBV2	TRBJ2-4	CASSQVDIQYF
once	TRBV18	TRBJ1-6	CASSPRGTGPNSPLHF
few	TRBV18	TRBJ1-6	CASSPNPVRDSPLHF
once	TRBV11-3	TRBJ2-7	CASSLAGQGPHEQYF
NA	TRBV11-2	TRBJ2-2	CASSFTSGGTGELFF
NA	TRBV11-3	TRBJ2-7	CASSPSDVAYEQYF
NA	TRBV12-5	TRBJ1-1	CASGPTNRGLTVNTEAFF
NA	TRBV5-6	TRBJ1-2	CASSSPGQGLYGYTF
once	TRBV4-2	TRBJ1-2	CASSQEGTGANYGYTF